This T cell receptor beta chain was recovered during a study of blood T cell repertoires in COVID-19. Study at large: T cells, B-cell-depleted T cells, or PBMCs supplied cDNA or gDNA.

All enrollees were roughly 18 to 89 years old and from roughly 22 US areas. Which cohort a participant joined came from the clinical history participants gave. All recovered Cohort 3 donors got two negative PCRs, got clearance, or saw symptom resolution. Germline lookup yields CDR1 SGHRS and CDR2 YFSETQ. CDR3 length: 15 amino acids. Trimming removed 1 base at V and 1 base at J, with 10 bases between. TCRdb keeps only in-frame clones here, not all; method: immunoSEQ multiplex PCR. This sample has about 330,000 clones, with approximately 84% found just once. This TCR derives from a woman aged 18-30 years who had recovered from COVID-19. Sequencing was carried out using PBMCs or T cells enriched from blood (not recorded which). J is TRBJ2-3 and V is TRBV5-1; the D is unclear. CDR3 protein: CASSLSLVGTDTQYF. CDR3 bases: TGCGCCAGCAGCTTGAGTCTAGTTGGCACAGATACGCAGTATTTT.